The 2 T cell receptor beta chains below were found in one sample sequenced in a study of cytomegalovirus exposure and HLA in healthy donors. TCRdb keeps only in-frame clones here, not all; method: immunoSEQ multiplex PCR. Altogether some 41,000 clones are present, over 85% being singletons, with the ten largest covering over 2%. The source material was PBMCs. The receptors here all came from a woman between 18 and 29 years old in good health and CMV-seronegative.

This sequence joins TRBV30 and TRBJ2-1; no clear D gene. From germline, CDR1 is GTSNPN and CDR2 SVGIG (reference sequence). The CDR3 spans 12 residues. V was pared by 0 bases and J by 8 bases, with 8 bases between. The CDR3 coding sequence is TGTGCCTGGAGTGTTGCGCGCGATGAGCAGTTCTTC. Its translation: CAWSVARDEQFF.

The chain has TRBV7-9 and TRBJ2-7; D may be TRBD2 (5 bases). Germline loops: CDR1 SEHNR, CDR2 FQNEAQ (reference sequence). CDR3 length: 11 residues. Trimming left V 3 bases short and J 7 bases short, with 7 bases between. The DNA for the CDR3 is TGTGCCAGCAGCTTCGGCGGGGAGCAGTACTTC. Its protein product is CASSFGGEQYF. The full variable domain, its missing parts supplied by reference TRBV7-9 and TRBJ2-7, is DTGVSQNPRHKITKRGQNVTFRCDPISEHNRLYWYRQTLGQGPEFLTYFQNEAQLEKSRLLSDRFSAERPKGSFSTLEIQRTEQGDSAMYLCASSFGGEQYFGPGTRLTVT.